This T cell receptor (beta chain) is from a study of blood T cell repertoires in COVID-19. As for the study in general: Whether acute or convalescent, the COVID-19 samples came from the United States, Italy and Spain. T cells, B-cell-depleted T cells, or PBMCs provided the cDNA or gDNA that served as material.

Original processing notes: Amplification from reference gene primers served as the basis for estimated nucleated cell counts. Libraries were prepared by immunoSEQ multiplex PCR; TCRdb keeps only in-frame clonotypes and omits some of them. V, J and clone size reflect that table, while D and trimming were determined from the DNA. The repertoire holds some 250,000 clones, with 80% to 90% as singletons. This TCR was recovered from a man in his sixties with acute or convalescent COVID-19. What was sequenced was peripheral blood.

The DNA of the CDR3 is TGCGCCAGCAGCCCGGGACAGGGGTCAACCGAGCAGTACTTC. Residues: CASSPGQGSTEQYF. The V gene is TRBV10-2, the J gene TRBJ2-7; TRBD1 matches 10 bases. CDR1 and CDR2 from the germline V gene are WSHSY and SAAADI. The CDR3 sequence is 14 residues long. After removal of 6 bases from V and 6 bases from J, the junction contained 8 bases not matched to a gene.